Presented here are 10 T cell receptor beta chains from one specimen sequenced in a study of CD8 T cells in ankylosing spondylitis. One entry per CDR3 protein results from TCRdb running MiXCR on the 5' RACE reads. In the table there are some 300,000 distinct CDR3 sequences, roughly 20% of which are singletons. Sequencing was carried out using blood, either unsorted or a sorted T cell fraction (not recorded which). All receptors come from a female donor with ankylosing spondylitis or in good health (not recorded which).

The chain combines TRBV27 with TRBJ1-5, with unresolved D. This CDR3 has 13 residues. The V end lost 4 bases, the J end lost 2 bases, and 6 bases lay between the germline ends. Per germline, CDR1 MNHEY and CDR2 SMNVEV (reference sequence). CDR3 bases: TGTGCCAGCAGTTGGATGGGCAATCAGCCCCAGCATTTT. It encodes CASSWMGNQPQHF.

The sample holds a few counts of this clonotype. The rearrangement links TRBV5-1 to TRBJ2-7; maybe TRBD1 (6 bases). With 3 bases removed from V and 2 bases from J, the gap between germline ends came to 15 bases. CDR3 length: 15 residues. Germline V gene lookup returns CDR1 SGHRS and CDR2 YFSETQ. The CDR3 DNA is TGCGCCAGCAGCTCTACAGGGAGTCCTCCCTACGAGCAGTACTTC. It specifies CASSSTGSPPYEQYF. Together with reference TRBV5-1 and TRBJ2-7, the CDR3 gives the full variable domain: KAGVTQTPRYLIKTRGQQVTLSCSPISGHRSVSWYQQTPGQGLQFLFEYFSETQRNKGNFPGRFSGRQFSNSRSEMNVSTLELGDSALYLCASSSTGSPPYEQYFGPGTRLTVT.

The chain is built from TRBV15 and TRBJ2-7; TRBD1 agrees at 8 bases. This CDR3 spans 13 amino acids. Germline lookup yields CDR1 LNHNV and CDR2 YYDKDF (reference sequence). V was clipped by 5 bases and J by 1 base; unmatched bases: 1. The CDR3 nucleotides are TGTGCCACCAGCCGGGACAGGTCCTACGAGCAGTACTTC. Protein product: CATSRDRSYEQYF. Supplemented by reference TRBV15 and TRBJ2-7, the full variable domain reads DAMVIQNPRYQVTQFGKPVTLSCSQTLNHNVMYWYQQKSSQAPKLLFHYYDKDFNNEADTPDNFQSRRPNTSFCFLDIRSPGLGDTAMYLCATSRDRSYEQYFGPGTRLTVT.

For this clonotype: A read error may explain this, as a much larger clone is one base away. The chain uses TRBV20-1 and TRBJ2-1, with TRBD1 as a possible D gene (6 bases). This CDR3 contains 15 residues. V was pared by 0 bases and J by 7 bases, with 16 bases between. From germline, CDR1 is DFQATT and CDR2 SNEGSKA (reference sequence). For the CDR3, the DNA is TGCAGTGCTAGAGATCTCAGGGGCGAAGGGAATGAGCAGTTCTTC. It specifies CSARDLRGEGNEQFF.

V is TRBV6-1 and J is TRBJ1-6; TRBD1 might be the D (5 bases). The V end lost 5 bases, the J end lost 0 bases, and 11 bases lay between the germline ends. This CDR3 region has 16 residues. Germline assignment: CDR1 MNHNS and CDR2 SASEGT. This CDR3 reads CASSTGGTSYNSPLHF. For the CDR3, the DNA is TGTGCCAGCAGTACCGGGGGAACCTCCTATAATTCACCCCTCCACTTT.

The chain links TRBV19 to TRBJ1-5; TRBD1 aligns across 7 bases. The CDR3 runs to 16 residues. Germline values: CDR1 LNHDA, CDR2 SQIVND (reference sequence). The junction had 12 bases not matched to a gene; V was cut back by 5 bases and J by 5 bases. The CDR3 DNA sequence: TGTGCCAGTAGTGCATCTCAGACAGGGTGGGATCAGCCCCAGCATTTT. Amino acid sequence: CASSASQTGWDQPQHF.

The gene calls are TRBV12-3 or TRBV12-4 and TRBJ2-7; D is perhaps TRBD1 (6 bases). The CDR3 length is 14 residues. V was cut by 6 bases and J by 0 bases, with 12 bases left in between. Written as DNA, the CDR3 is TGTGCCAGCAGCGCACAGGGTACCTCCTACGAGCAGTACTTC. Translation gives CASSAQGTSYEQYF.

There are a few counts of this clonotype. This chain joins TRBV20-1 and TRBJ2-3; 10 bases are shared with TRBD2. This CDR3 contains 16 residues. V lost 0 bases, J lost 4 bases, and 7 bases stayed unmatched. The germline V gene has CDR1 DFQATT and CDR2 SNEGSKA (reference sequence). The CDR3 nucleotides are TGCAGTGCTAGAGACGCGACTAGCGGGCCACCAGATACGCAGTATTTT. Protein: CSARDATSGPPDTQYF.

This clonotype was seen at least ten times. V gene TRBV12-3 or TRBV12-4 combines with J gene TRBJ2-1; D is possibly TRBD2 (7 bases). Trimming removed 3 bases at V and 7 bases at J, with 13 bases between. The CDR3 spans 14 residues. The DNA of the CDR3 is TGTGCCAGCAGTTTGTGGGAGGGGGTTAATGAGCAGTTCTTC. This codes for CASSLWEGVNEQFF.

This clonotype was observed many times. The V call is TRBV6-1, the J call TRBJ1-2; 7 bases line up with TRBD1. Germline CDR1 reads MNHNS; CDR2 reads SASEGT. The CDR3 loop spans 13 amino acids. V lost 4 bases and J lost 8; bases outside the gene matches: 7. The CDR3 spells CASSAQGRGGYTF. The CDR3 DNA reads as TGTGCCAGCAGTGCACAGGGGAGGGGCGGCTACACCTTC.